This passage covers 26 T cell receptor beta chains from one sample sequenced in a study of breast tumors, draining lymph nodes, adjacent tissues. Samples came from axillary lymph nodes draining the breast cancer. TCRdb fed the multiplex PCR reads into MiXCR, producing one record per CDR3 protein. The profile covers some 250,000 distinct CDR3 sequences, with less than 40% appearing a single time and 3% to 4% taken by the ten largest. What was sequenced was axillary lymph node tissue. Receptors originate from a female donor with breast cancer. Some clones in this sample may be carry-over from other donors' samples.

The V call is TRBV10-3, the J call TRBJ1-2, with 11 bases that match TRBD1. This CDR3 is built from 16 residues. J gave up 0 bases and V 6 bases, and 6 bases lay outside the gene matches. CDR1 and CDR2 from the germline V gene are ENHRY and SYGVKD. The CDR3 region is CAIRRDRGKPNYGYTF. For the CDR3, the DNA is TGTGCCATCAGGAGGGACAGGGGGAAACCTAACTATGGCTACACCTTC.

Notes on this clonotype: Without the conserved terminal phenylalanine or tryptophan, this CDR3 likely stems from a read error. J is TRBJ2-5 and V is TRBV7-2; TRBD2 matches at 8 bases. The germline CDR1 and CDR2 sequences are SGHTA and FQGNSA. The CDR3 sequence is 15 residues long. Here the CDR3 DNA reads TGTGCTAGCAGCGGGGGTAGCGGGCCCGCGGAGACCCAGTACCTC. The encoded protein is CASSGGSGPAETQYL.

This clonotype was recorded many times. The V gene is TRBV20-1, the J gene TRBJ2-5, with 7 bases fitting TRBD1. CDR3 length: 13 residues. The V segment lost 7 bases and the J segment 4 bases; nucleotides outside the gene matches: 9. In germline, CDR1 is DFQATT, CDR2 SNEGSKA (reference sequence). Here the CDR3 reads CSGDRDFSETQYF. Here the CDR3 DNA reads TGCAGTGGGGACAGAGATTTTTCAGAGACCCAGTACTTC.

This clonotype was counted at least ten times. This chain links TRBV10-2 with TRBJ1-6; TRBD1 aligns across 8 bases. J was trimmed by 0 bases and V by 3 bases; bases with no gene match: 4. The V gene's germline CDR1 is WSHSY and CDR2 SAAADI. This CDR3 contains 17 residues. Written as DNA, the CDR3 is TGCGCCAGCAGTGAAAGACAGGGGAGCTCCTATAATTCACCCCTCCACTTT. This gives the protein CASSERQGSSYNSPLHF.

This clonotype was seen ten or more times. The V gene is TRBV4-1, the J gene TRBJ1-3; D uncertain. The length of the CDR3 is 15 residues. Trimming pared 2 bases from V and 1 base from J, leaving 9 bases between. CDR1 and CDR2 (germline): MGHRA, YSYEKL. CDR3 protein: CASSQPRDSGNTIYF. The DNA for the CDR3 is TGCGCCAGCAGCCAACCGCGGGATTCTGGAAACACCATATATTTT.

This clonotype was counted ten times or more. The rearrangement uses TRBV20-1 and TRBJ1-2; TRBD1 matches 10 bases. The J segment lost 7 bases and the V segment lost 6 bases, leaving 5 bases of the junction unmatched. This CDR3 is 12 amino acids long. Germline loops: CDR1 DFQATT, CDR2 SNEGSKA (reference sequence). In nucleotides, the CDR3 is TGCAGTGCAGACGACAGGGGGCTTGGCTACACCTTC. Translating it yields CSADDRGLGYTF.

The chain carries TRBV11-2 and TRBJ2-2, with TRBD2 as a possible D gene (5 bases). V lost 3 bases and J lost 6, with 11 bases in between. This CDR3 is 14 amino acids long. CDR1 and CDR2 from the germline V gene are SGHAT and FQNNGV. Here the CDR3 reads CASSLGLRAGELFF. DNA of the CDR3: TGTGCCAGCAGCTTGGGTCTGAGGGCCGGGGAGCTGTTTTTT.

V and J are TRBV2 and TRBJ2-3; D not certain. CDR1 SNHLY and CDR2 FYNNEI come from the germline V gene. Trimming removed 7 bases at V and 11 bases at J, with 22 bases between. CDR3 length: 14 amino acids. The CDR3 DNA reads as TGTGCCAGCACCACCGGGCAGCCTTACAATGAGCAGTATTTT. It encodes CASTTGQPYNEQYF.

In this sample, this clonotype turned up many times. The chain employs TRBV6-1 and TRBJ1-3, with no clear D. CDR3 length: 14 residues. Germline CDR1 reads MNHNS; CDR2 reads SASEGT. V was clipped by 3 bases and J by 0 bases, with 6 bases between them. The CDR3 reads CASSERSSGNTIYF. For the CDR3, the DNA is TGTGCCAGCAGTGAGAGAAGCTCTGGAAACACCATATATTTT.

This clonotype has at least ten counts. The V call is TRBV19, the J call TRBJ1-2; TRBD1 agrees at 9 bases. The CDR3 runs 13 residues. With V trimmed by 4 bases and J by 3 bases, 0 bases remained unmatched. Germline-derived CDR1 and CDR2 are LNHDA and SQIVND (reference sequence). The DNA for the CDR3 is TGTGCCAGTAGTAGGACAGGGGACTATGGCTACACCTTC. This encodes CASSRTGDYGYTF.

This clonotype has a count of ten or more. The rearrangement joins TRBV4-3 to TRBJ2-1; 9 bases align to TRBD2. CDR1 is LGHNA and CDR2 is YSLEER in the germline V gene. The CDR3 has 16 amino acids. J lost 3 bases, V lost 6 bases, and 9 bases had no gene match. The CDR3 region has the DNA TGCGCCAGCAGTCGTACCGGGACTAGCAACTACAATGAGCAGTTCTTC. This translates into CASSRTGTSNYNEQFF.

This clonotype was seen many times. V usage is TRBV24-1 and J usage is TRBJ2-3, with a possible D match to TRBD2 (6 bases). The V gene lost 12 bases and the J gene lost 2 bases, with 26 bases spanning the gap. Germline CDR1 and CDR2: KGHDR and SFDVKD. This CDR3 spans 17 amino acids. The CDR3 loop is CASFPSVGSGFTDTQYF. Here the CDR3 DNA reads TGTGCCTCCTTCCCCTCTGTAGGTAGCGGATTCACAGATACGCAGTATTTT.

There are many counts of this clonotype. The J gene is TRBJ1-2, the V gene TRBV7-9, with no clear D. The CDR3 contains 15 residues. The germline V and J ends were trimmed by 3 bases and 3 bases, with 14 bases remaining between them. Germline V lookup: CDR1 SEHNR, CDR2 FQNEAQ (reference sequence). The CDR3 is CASSFSNRQHYGYTF. The CDR3 coding sequence is TGTGCCAGCAGCTTTTCTAACAGACAACACTATGGCTACACCTTC. The whole variable domain, remainder taken from reference TRBV7-9 and TRBJ1-2, is DTGVSQNPRHKITKRGQNVTFRCDPISEHNRLYWYRQTLGQGPEFLTYFQNEAQLEKSRLLSDRFSAERPKGSFSTLEIQRTEQGDSAMYLCASSFSNRQHYGYTFGSGTRLTVV.

CDR3 in DNA: TGTGCCAGAAGACCTTCGGGCAGGCAGAACACTGAAGCTTTCTTT. Its translation is CARRPSGRQNTEAFF. This chain connects TRBV19 to TRBJ1-1; D gene unclear. Germline V gene data show CDR1 as LNHDA and CDR2 as SQIVND (reference sequence). V lost 9 bases and J lost 1, with 18 bases in between. The length of the CDR3 is 15 residues.

CDR3 sequence (DNA): TGCAGCGTTCTCCCCCCCAGGACTAGCGGGACTTACGAGCAGTACTTC. Translating gives CSVLPPRTSGTYEQYF. The chain combines TRBV29-1 with TRBJ2-7, with 12 bases that match TRBD2. This CDR3 is built from 16 residues. V gave up 5 bases and J gave up 4 bases; unmatched junction bases: 12. Germline V lookup: CDR1 SQVTM, CDR2 ANQGSEA.

This clonotype was seen at least ten times. The V gene is TRBV5-6, the J gene TRBJ2-3; 11 nucleotides line up with TRBD1. Germline V gene data show CDR1 as SGHDT and CDR2 as YYEEEE. V was pared by 4 bases and J by 1 base, with 5 bases of the junction left unmatched. The CDR3 is made up of 16 amino acids. The CDR3 sequence: CASSIGQGARTDTQYF. The CDR3 region has the DNA TGTGCCAGCAGCATCGGACAGGGGGCGCGCACAGATACGCAGTATTTT. Drawing the rest from reference TRBV5-6 and TRBJ2-3, the complete variable domain is DAGVTQSPTHLIKTRGQQVTLRCSPKSGHDTVSWYQQALGQGPQFIFQYYEEEERQRGNFPDRFSGHQFPNYSSELNVNALLLGDSALYLCASSIGQGARTDTQYFGPGTRLTVL.

This clonotype was recorded many times. In DNA, the CDR3 is TGCGCCAGCAGCCAAGTGGGAGGGCCTGTGAACTCTGGGGCCAACGTCCTGACTTTC. It codes for CASSQVGGPVNSGANVLTF. The genes are TRBV4-1 and TRBJ2-6; 7 bases map to TRBD2. Germline CDR1 and CDR2: MGHRA and YSYEKL. The CDR3 covers 19 residues. Germline trimming cut 1 base from V and 0 bases from J; bases unmatched to any gene: 9.

V usage is TRBV20-1 and J usage is TRBJ2-4; D remains ambiguous. Germline V lookup: CDR1 DFQATT, CDR2 SNEGSKA (reference sequence). V dropped 5 bases and J dropped 0 bases, with 20 bases sitting between them. This CDR3 spans 17 amino acids. The CDR3 here is CSALDTGLAGAKNIQYF. The CDR3 DNA is TGCAGTGCTCTCGACACGGGCCTCGCTGGAGCCAAAAACATTCAGTACTTC.

This clonotype was detected ten times or more. The gene calls are TRBV5-1 and TRBJ2-7, with 10 bases matching TRBD2. This CDR3 is 15 amino acids long. Germline-derived CDR1 and CDR2 are SGHRS and YFSETQ. After removal of 1 base from V and 6 bases from J, the junction contained 7 bases not matched to a gene. The CDR3: CASSLNLAGVGEQYF. DNA for the CDR3: TGCGCCAGCAGCTTGAATCTAGCGGGAGTCGGCGAGCAGTACTTC.

V and J are TRBV7-9 and TRBJ1-5, with 10 bases aligning to TRBD1. V lost 5 bases, J lost 5 bases, and 6 bases stayed unmatched. The CDR3 extends over 15 amino acids. Per the germline V gene, CDR1 is SEHNR and CDR2 is FQNEAQ (reference sequence). The CDR3 DNA reads TGTGCCAGCAGCCCAAGGGGGACAGGGGATCAGCCCCAGCATTTT. Residues: CASSPRGTGDQPQHF.

This clonotype was seen at least ten times. CDR3 DNA: TGTGCCAGCAGCCATGGCTTACAGGGCAAAGAGACCCAGTACTTC. Translating it yields CASSHGLQGKETQYF. The chain recombines TRBV7-2 with TRBJ2-5; possibly TRBD1 for D (6 bases). This CDR3 spans 15 amino acids. Trimming removed 5 bases from V and 3 bases from J, with 16 bases in between. Germline V lookup: CDR1 SGHTA, CDR2 FQGNSA.

The chain links TRBV19 to TRBJ1-3, with a weak D call TRBD1 (6 bases). CDR1 is LNHDA and CDR2 is SQIVND in the germline V gene (reference sequence). Trimming removed 5 bases at V and 10 bases at J, with 15 bases between. This CDR3 is 13 amino acids long. The CDR3 reads CASSSGALVTIYF. CDR3 nucleotide sequence: TGTGCCAGTAGTTCAGGGGCGTTGGTAACCATATATTTT. Complete variable domain (other parts from reference TRBV19 and TRBJ1-3): DGGITQSPKYLFRKEGQNVTLSCEQNLNHDAMYWYRQDPGQGLRLIYYSQIVNDFQKGDIAEGYSVSREKKESFPLTVTSAQKNPTAFYLCASSSGALVTIYFGEGSWLTVV.

There are many counts of this clonotype. This chain joins TRBV11-2 and TRBJ1-2; a weak D match, TRBD1 (5 bases). The germline V and J ends were trimmed by 1 base and 4 bases, with 10 bases remaining between them. The germline V gene encodes CDR1 SGHAT and CDR2 FQNNGV. The length of the CDR3 is 14 residues. The CDR3 loop is CASSLGGRGYGYTF. The CDR3 DNA reads as TGTGCCAGCAGCTTAGGAGGGAGGGGCTATGGCTACACCTTC.

The sample holds many counts of this clonotype. This chain connects TRBV4-2 to TRBJ2-1; 13 nucleotides agree with TRBD2. The CDR3 spans 14 residues. Germline V gene sequence: CDR1 LGHNA, CDR2 YNFKEQ. V shed 5 bases, J shed 10 bases, and the junction held 5 bases outside the gene matches. DNA of the CDR3: TGTGCCAGCAGCTCGGGACTAGCGGGACCAGAGCAGTTCTTC. Amino acids: CASSSGLAGPEQFF.

V gene TRBV10-3 combines with J gene TRBJ2-2, with TRBD1 matching over 8 bases. From germline, CDR1 is ENHRY and CDR2 SYGVKD. The CDR3 has 16 amino acids. V lost 0 bases and J lost 4; bases outside the gene matches: 4. This CDR3 is CAISESGTGPTGELFF. The CDR3 bases are TGTGCCATCAGTGAGTCAGGGACAGGACCCACCGGGGAGCTGTTTTTT.

J is TRBJ2-1 and V is TRBV6-6; 9 positions agree with TRBD2. CDR1 is MNHNY and CDR2 is SVGAGI in the germline V gene (reference sequence). The junction had 5 bases not matched to a gene; V was cut back by 5 bases and J by 9 bases. The CDR3 contains 13 residues. CDR3 protein: CASSRGLAREQFF. The CDR3 nucleotides are TGTGCCAGCAGTCGGGGACTAGCCCGTGAGCAGTTCTTC.